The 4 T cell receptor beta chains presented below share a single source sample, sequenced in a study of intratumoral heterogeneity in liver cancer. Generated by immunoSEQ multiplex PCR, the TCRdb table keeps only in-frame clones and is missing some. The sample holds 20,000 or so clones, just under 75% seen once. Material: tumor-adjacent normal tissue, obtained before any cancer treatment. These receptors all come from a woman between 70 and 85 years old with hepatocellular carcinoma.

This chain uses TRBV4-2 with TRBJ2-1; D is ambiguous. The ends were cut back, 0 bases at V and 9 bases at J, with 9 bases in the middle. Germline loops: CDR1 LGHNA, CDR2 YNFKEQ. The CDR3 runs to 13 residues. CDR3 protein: CASSQDLRGEQFF. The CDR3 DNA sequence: TGTGCCAGCAGCCAAGATCTAAGAGGTGAGCAGTTCTTC.

This chain's CDR3 is CASVDGNYGYTF. CDR3 DNA: TGTGCCAGCGTTGACGGCAACTATGGCTACACCTTC. J is TRBJ1-2 and V is TRBV6-5; D remains unclear. The V gene's germline CDR1 is MNHEY and CDR2 SVGAGI. Trimming stripped 8 bases from V and 2 bases from J, with 9 bases between. This CDR3 has 12 amino acids.

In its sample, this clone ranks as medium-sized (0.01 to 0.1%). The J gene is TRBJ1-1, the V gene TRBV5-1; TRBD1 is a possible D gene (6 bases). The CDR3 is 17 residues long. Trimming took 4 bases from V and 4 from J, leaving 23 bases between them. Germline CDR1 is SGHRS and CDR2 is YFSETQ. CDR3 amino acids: CASSEITGSPVGTEAFF. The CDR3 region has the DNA TGCGCCAGCAGCGAAATAACAGGGTCCCCGGTCGGCACTGAAGCTTTCTTT.

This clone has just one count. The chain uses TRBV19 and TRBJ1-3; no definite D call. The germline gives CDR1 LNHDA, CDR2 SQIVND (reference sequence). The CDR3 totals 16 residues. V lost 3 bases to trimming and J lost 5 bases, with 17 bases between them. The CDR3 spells CASSISATPGRNTIYF. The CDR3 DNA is TGTGCCAGTAGTATTTCTGCGACACCGGGTAGAAACACCATATATTTT. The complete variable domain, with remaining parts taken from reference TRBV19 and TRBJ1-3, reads DGGITQSPKYLFRKEGQNVTLSCEQNLNHDAMYWYRQDPGQGLRLIYYSQIVNDFQKGDIAEGYSVSREKKESFPLTVTSAQKNPTAFYLCASSISATPGRNTIYFGEGSWLTVV.